What follows is one TCR beta chain and its context. Antigen specificity is unknown. A 5'RACE reaction primed in the constant segment made cDNA libraries of TCR alpha and TCR beta, and these carried sample barcodes and UMIs. Each CDR3 protein gets one entry after TCRdb re-called the 5' RACE reads with MiXCR. The repertoire holds some 320,000 distinct CDR3 sequences, around 15% seen once, with roughly a fifth in the top ten. This sample stems from a study of T-cell memory formation after mild COVID-19. Findings and limits, study-wide: Pre-infection memory carried some responding clones, suggesting that cross-reactive memory joined. Researchers report contracting CD4+ clones mostly in CM and EM, with CD8+ clones in EMRA. The study found balanced CD4/CD8 in clones contracting day 15 to 85 and a CD4+ lean in later expanders.

Germline-derived CDR1 and CDR2 are MNHEY and SVGEGT. The CDR3 is 12 amino acids. The V gene lost 0 bases and the J gene lost 4 bases, with 3 bases spanning the gap. V usage is TRBV6-2 or TRBV6-3 and J usage is TRBJ1-1; no clear D gene. The sample consisted of PBMCs or a T cell subset sorted from them (not recorded which). The receptor was isolated from a man in his late teens or twenties who had mild COVID-19 (a few samples of this study predate the infection). Cell type and time point are not known. This chain's CDR3 is CASSYSSTEAFF. The CDR3 DNA sequence: TGTGCCAGCAGTTACTCGAGCACTGAAGCTTTCTTT.